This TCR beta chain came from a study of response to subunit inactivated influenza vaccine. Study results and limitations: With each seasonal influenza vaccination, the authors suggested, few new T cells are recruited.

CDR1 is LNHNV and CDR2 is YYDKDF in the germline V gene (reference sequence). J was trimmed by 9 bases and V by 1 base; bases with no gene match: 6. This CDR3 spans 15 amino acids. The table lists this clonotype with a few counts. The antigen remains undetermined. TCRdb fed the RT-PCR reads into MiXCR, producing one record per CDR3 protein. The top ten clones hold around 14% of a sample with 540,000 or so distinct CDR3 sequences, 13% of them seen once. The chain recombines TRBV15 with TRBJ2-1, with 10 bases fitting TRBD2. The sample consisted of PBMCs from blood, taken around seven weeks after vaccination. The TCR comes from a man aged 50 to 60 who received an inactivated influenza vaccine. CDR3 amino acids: CATSRVTSGGAEQFF. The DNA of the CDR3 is TGTGCCACCAGCAGAGTTACGAGCGGGGGGGCTGAGCAGTTCTTC.